The 7 T cell receptor beta chains reported below all come from one sample, sequenced in a study of T cell responses to AZD1222 COVID-19 vaccine. Produced via immunoSEQ multiplex PCR; TCRdb's table is partial and in-frame only. The sample consists of about 140,000 clones, 85% to 90% of them appearing once. The sample consisted of peripheral blood, taken on day 0 of AZD1222 vaccination. Source of these receptors: an adult in good health.

The V call is TRBV6-2 or TRBV6-3, the J call TRBJ2-1; no clear D gene. Germline-derived CDR1 and CDR2 are MNHEY and SVGEGT. Trimming cost V 2 bases and J 4 bases, with 9 bases left between them. The CDR3 has 14 amino acids. CDR3 amino acids: CASSYRSPYNEQFF. Written as DNA, the CDR3 is TGTGCCAGCAGTTACAGGAGCCCTTACAATGAGCAGTTCTTC.

This chain links TRBV11-2 with TRBJ2-1; 9 bases map to TRBD2. Germline V lookup: CDR1 SGHAT, CDR2 FQNNGV. The CDR3 totals 15 residues. The trim removed 6 bases at V and 8 bases at J, leaving 11 bases unmatched. CDR3 residues: CASRGLAGIVDEQFF. The CDR3 bases are TGTGCCAGCAGAGGTCTAGCGGGAATAGTTGATGAGCAGTTCTTC.

J is TRBJ2-1 and V is TRBV30, with 9 nucleotides matching TRBD2. The CDR3 consists of 15 residues. With 1 base clipped from V and 1 base from J, the junction kept 2 bases outside the gene matches. Germline values: CDR1 GTSNPN, CDR2 SVGIG (reference sequence). CDR3 region: CAWSALAGSYNEQFF. The CDR3 bases are TGTGCCTGGAGTGCGCTAGCGGGGTCCTACAATGAGCAGTTCTTC.

This chain links TRBV29-1 with TRBJ1-5; D remains ambiguous. CDR1 and CDR2 (germline): SQVTM, ANQGSEA. The CDR3 consists of 15 residues. V was pared by 5 bases and J by 4 bases, with 18 bases between. The CDR3 loop is CSVSLGTALNQPQHF. Here the CDR3 DNA reads TGCAGCGTTAGTTTAGGTACAGCGTTAAATCAGCCCCAGCATTTT.

The rearrangement uses TRBV24-1 and TRBJ2-2; D ambiguous. The CDR3 extends over 12 amino acids. V lost 8 bases, J lost 2 bases, and 5 bases lay in between. Germline V gene data show CDR1 as KGHDR and CDR2 as SFDVKD. The CDR3 region is CATNDNTGELFF. The CDR3 nucleotides read TGTGCCACCAACGACAACACCGGGGAGCTGTTTTTT.

This chain connects TRBV18 to TRBJ1-4; D unresolved. Germline V gene sequence: CDR1 KGHSH, CDR2 LQKENI. This CDR3 has 13 amino acids. Between the trimmed V and J ends, which lost 2 bases and 4 bases, there was a span of 5 bases. CDR3 nucleotides: TGTGCCAGCTCACCAGGGAATAATGAAAAACTGTTTTTT. Translating it yields CASSPGNNEKLFF. The full variable domain, rest sourced from reference TRBV18 and TRBJ1-4, is NAGVMQNPRHLVRRRGQEARLRCSPMKGHSHVYWYRQLPEEGLKFMVYLQKENIIDESGMPKERFSAEFPKEGPSILRIQQVVRGDSAAYFCASSPGNNEKLFFGSGTQLSVL.

V usage is TRBV6-1 and J usage is TRBJ2-3; TRBD2 agrees at 11 bases. Germline V gene data show CDR1 as MNHNS and CDR2 as SASEGT. The CDR3 covers 16 residues. Trimming removed 4 bases from V and 5 bases from J; junction bases left unmatched: 8. The CDR3 region is CASSATSGRVVDTQYF. The CDR3 nucleotides read TGTGCCAGCAGTGCTACTAGCGGGAGAGTGGTAGATACGCAGTATTTT.